The rows below give T cell receptor beta chains drawn from one sample of a study of blood T cell repertoires in COVID-19. Some clones are missing from TCRdb's copy, which holds only in-frame ones; the method was immunoSEQ multiplex PCR. The data contain about 400,000 clones, roughly 90% of them singletons. The specimen sequenced was PBMCs or T cells enriched from blood (not recorded which). The receptors stem from a woman between 25 and 40 years old with acute COVID-19. Both conserved end residues are part of each CDR3. Fields, in order: J gene, D gene, V gene, CDR3 length, clone size, CDR3 protein, CDR3 DNA. The D gene is left open where the match is weak. Clone size is not always given. Where it is, it says once, few, many or a class for expanded clones.

TRBJ1-2 . TRBV23-1 15 . CASSQTQPGNYGYTF TGCGCCAGCAGTCAAACCCAACCGGGTAACTATGGCTACACCTTC
TRBJ1-5 . TRBV5-8 15 few CASSLEGVSNQPQHF TGTGCCAGCAGCTTGGAAGGGGTTAGCAATCAGCCCCAGCATTTT
TRBJ2-4 . TRBV7-2 15 . CASSYRYGVRNIQYF TGTGCCAGCAGCTATCGATACGGGGTCAGAAACATTCAGTACTTC
TRBJ1-2 . TRBV5-4 17 . CASSLLPGSVHIYGYTF TGTGCCAGCAGCTTGTTACCAGGGTCCGTACATATCTATGGCTACACCTTC
TRBJ1-4 TRBD1 TRBV2 15 . CASSADRGRGEKLFF TGTGCCAGCAGCGCCGACAGGGGGCGCGGTGAAAAACTGTTTTTT
TRBJ2-1 TRBD1 TRBV9 15 . CASSPTGNQYNEQFF TGTGCCAGCAGCCCGACAGGGAACCAATACAATGAGCAGTTCTTC
TRBJ1-2 TRBD1 TRBV7-8 16 . CASSLVGTGVYYGYTF TGTGCCAGCAGCTTAGTGGGGACAGGGGTGTACTATGGCTACACCTTC
TRBJ1-4 . TRBV28 15 . CASSLQGATNEKLFF TGTGCCAGCAGTTTACAGGGTGCAACTAATGAAAAACTGTTTTTT
TRBJ2-1 TRBD2 TRBV7-8 17 . CASSLSGGVSSYNEQFF TGTGCCAGCAGCCTGAGCGGGGGGGTTAGCTCCTACAATGAGCAGTTCTTC
TRBJ1-5 . TRBV28 14 . CASSFDQDGQPQHF TGTGCCAGCAGTTTTGATCAGGATGGTCAGCCCCAGCATTTT
TRBJ2-1 . TRBV2 15 once CASSEALPGYNEQFF TGTGCCAGCAGTGAAGCGCTTCCGGGGTACAATGAGCAGTTCTTC
TRBJ1-5 TRBD1 TRBV7-8 16 . CASSMGRGRSNQPQHF TGTGCCAGCAGCATGGGCAGGGGGAGAAGCAATCAGCCCCAGCATTTT
TRBJ1-3 . TRBV7-9 17 . CASSQIRGGPSGNTIYF TGTGCCAGCAGCCAAATCCGGGGAGGACCCTCTGGAAACACCATATATTTT
TRBJ1-1 TRBD1 TRBV19 15 . CASSSPGTVNTEAFF TGTGCCAGTAGTTCTCCCGGGACAGTCAACACTGAAGCTTTCTTT